This T cell receptor (beta chain) stems from a study of PD-1 blockade in mismatch repair-deficient tumors. Whole-study results and caveats: Tumor-resident clones, often absent from pretreatment blood, expanded after pembrolizumab and then contracted.

CDR3 length equals 19 residues. Germline CDR1 is SGDLS and CDR2 is YYNGEE. Trimming cost V 4 bases and J 0 bases, with 23 bases left between them. PCR or immunohistochemistry showed mismatch repair deficiency in every enrolled patient. TCR sequencing covered a few patients who responded to pembrolizumab. This table comes from immunoSEQ multiplex PCR, and its TCRdb copy is limited to in-frame clones, with some not included. Seen here are roughly 110,000 clones, about three quarters observed once, and the top ten hold 4.7%. This clone has more than one count but fewer than ten. The antigen is not known. The V and J genes are TRBV9 and TRBJ2-1, with D possibly being TRBD1 (7 bases). Sequenced material: peripheral blood, taken more than 58 weeks after starting pembrolizumab. The source is an adult with mismatch repair-deficient cancer. In nucleotides, the CDR3 is TGTGCCAGCAGCTCCAGGGGGGACGGGGGAATAGGCTCCTACAATGAGCAGTTCTTC. As protein: CASSSRGDGGIGSYNEQFF.